Detailed here is one T cell receptor beta chain. Its specificity is not known. This specimen comes from a study of cytomegalovirus exposure and HLA in healthy donors. Whole-study findings and limits: It was confirmed in vitro that a few of the CMV-associated chains were specific for CMV antigens. The study had only CMV serostatus as immune exposure information. Association of a missense DCLRE1C variant with TCR beta V- and J-gene trimming was reported in a later analysis. Looking again later, the authors saw that most CMV-associated TCR beta chains seemed HLA-restricted.

The CDR3 extends over 15 amino acids. V shed 7 bases, J shed 2 bases, and the junction held 5 bases outside the gene matches. Germline-derived CDR1 and CDR2 are SGHAT and FQNNGV. PCR primers comprised 60 Vbeta and 13 Jbeta primers. This table comes from immunoSEQ multiplex PCR, and its TCRdb copy is limited to in-frame clones, with some not included. The profile shows fewer than 150,000 clones, 65% to 85% of them singletons. Sequencing input: PBMCs. V and J are TRBV11-2 and TRBJ2-1; 10 nucleotides match TRBD1. The sequence came from a woman aged 18-35 years in good health and CMV-seronegative. The CDR3 DNA is TGTGCCAGCACCGTCGGACAGGGGGCCTACAATGAGCAGTTCTTC. This encodes CASTVGQGAYNEQFF.